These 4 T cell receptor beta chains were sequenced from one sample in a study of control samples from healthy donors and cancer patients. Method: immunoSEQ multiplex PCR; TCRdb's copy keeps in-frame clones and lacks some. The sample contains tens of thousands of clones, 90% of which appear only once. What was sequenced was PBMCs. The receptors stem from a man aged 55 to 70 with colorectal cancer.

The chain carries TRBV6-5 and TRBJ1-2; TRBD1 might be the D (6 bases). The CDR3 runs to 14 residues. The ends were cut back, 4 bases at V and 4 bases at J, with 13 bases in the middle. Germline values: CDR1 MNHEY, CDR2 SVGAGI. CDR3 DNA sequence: TGTGCCAGCAGTTCGTCGACAGGTCTCTATGGCTACACCTTC. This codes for CASSSSTGLYGYTF.

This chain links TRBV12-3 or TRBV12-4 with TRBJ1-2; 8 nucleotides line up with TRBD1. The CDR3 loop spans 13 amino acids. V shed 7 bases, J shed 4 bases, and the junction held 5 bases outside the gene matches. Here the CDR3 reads CASKGTGPYGYTF. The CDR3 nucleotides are TGTGCCAGCAAGGGGACAGGACCCTATGGCTACACCTTC.

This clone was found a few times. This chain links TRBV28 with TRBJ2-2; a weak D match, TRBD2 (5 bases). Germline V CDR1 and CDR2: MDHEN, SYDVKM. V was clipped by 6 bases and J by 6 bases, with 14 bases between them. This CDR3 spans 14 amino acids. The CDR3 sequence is CASRLTLAAGELFF. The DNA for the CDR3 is TGTGCCAGCAGACTAACCCTAGCAGCCGGGGAGCTGTTTTTT.

DNA of the CDR3: TGCGCCAGCAGCTTGGGGTCGGAGGGTAACTATGGCTACACCTTC. Protein: CASSLGSEGNYGYTF. The chain couples TRBV5-1 to TRBJ1-2; no definite D call. Deletions cut 0 bases from V and 1 base from J, with 10 bases between. The CDR3 sequence is 15 residues long. Germline V gives CDR1 SGHRS, CDR2 YFSETQ.